This entry features one T cell receptor (beta chain) sequence. No cognate antigen has been identified for it. Base qualities are missing; no much larger clone stands one base away. Whole blood was collected in K2EDTA tubes by collaborating institutions according to the institutions' own protocols. For TCRbeta analysis, collaborators shipped samples in one of three forms: frozen whole blood, isolated PBMCs, or DNA extracted from either of those sample types. The data are from a study of blood T cell repertoires in COVID-19 (dated by TCRdb to the early 2020s). Notes on the research overall: Samples covering the acute and convalescent phases of COVID-19 were provided by collaborators in the United States, Italy and Spain. The material from the prospective study consisted of cDNA or gDNA derived from T cells, B-cell-depleted T cells, or PBMCs. The dataset comprised deeply sampled blood TCRbeta repertoires from subjects exposed to, actively infected with, or recovered from COVID-19. A freely available public database, intended as a resource for researchers studying the immune response to SARS-CoV-2, is where the repertoires were released. The samples were drawn from two sources: the first 160 participants of the ongoing ImmuneRACE study, and fewer than 1,500 subjects contributed by 6 global collaborators. Sample metadata almost always included a de-identified subject ID, COVID-19 status, age in years and sex. Where HLA class I and class II types were available, the types were taken from metadata supplied by the sample provider, not from assay-based typing. The investigation overall reported the following: The quantity of clinical and demographic metadata differed by source and by participant and was supplied without curation.

The immunoSEQ Assay, a bias-controlled multiplex PCR, was used to amplify TCRbeta CDR3 regions from genomic DNA. Regarding the original processing steps: The number of nucleated cells in each sample was estimated by amplification of reference gene primers within the assay. To quantify the absolute abundance of each unique TCRbeta CDR3 rearrangement, sequence reads were collapsed and filtered. Productive Simpson clonality was computed per sample as the square root of Simpson's diversity index over productive rearrangements. Imported from immuneACCESS, the table was reduced by TCRdb to in-frame sequences with V and J called. These copies leave out some clones; in studies compared against another copy, an unresolved V gene accounts for under half, and the cause of the remainder is not known. V and J calls and clone size follow that table, whereas D and trimming were derived from the DNA. The sample yields some 70,000 clones; approximately 80% were counted once. Of the sample, roughly 20% falls within the top ten clones.

The clonotype originates from a woman between 65 and 79 years old with acute or convalescent COVID-19. Sequenced material: peripheral blood.

The DNA sequence is TGCAGTGTATACAGGGTGGAGACCCAGTACTTC. Translated, this is CSVYRVETQYF. The chain joins TRBV20-1 to TRBJ2-5; tentative D gene TRBD1, with 6 bases matching. The CDR3 holds 11 amino acids from the cysteine to the phenylalanine. Only the CDR3 DNA stays, 33 bases, in frame from base 1. Reading the germline V gene (reference sequence) gives CDR1 DFQATT and CDR2 SNEGSKA. V was cut back by 7 bases and J by 5 bases, leaving a gap of 11 bases between them.